The rows below give T cell receptor beta chains drawn from one sample of a study of CD8 T cells in Susac syndrome. TCRdb reprocessed the immunoSEQ multiplex PCR reads with MiXCR, giving one entry per CDR3 protein. The sample lists a few hundred thousand distinct CDR3 sequences; just over 90% were seen once. Sequencing was performed on CD4+ T cells from PBMCs. The receptors stem from a human donor with multiple sclerosis. CDR3s include the opening cysteine and the closing phenylalanine or tryptophan. A D gene is named only where the DNA matches it firmly. The size entry is marked missing in some rows and otherwise reads once, few, many or a size class.

d_call: TRBD1; j_call: TRBJ2-5; v_call: TRBV18; clone_size: NA; cdr3_aa: CASSPKTGEETQYF; cdr3_nt: TGTGCCAGCTCACCAAAAACAGGGGAAGAGACCCAGTACTTC
d_call: TRBD2; j_call: TRBJ2-3; v_call: TRBV7-3; clone_size: once; cdr3_aa: CASSSGLSAGADTQYF; cdr3_nt: TGTGCCAGCAGCTCAGGGTTAAGCGCGGGAGCAGATACGCAGTATTTT
d_call: NA; j_call: TRBJ2-5; v_call: TRBV24-1; clone_size: NA; cdr3_aa: CATSGSGGAETQYF; cdr3_nt: TGTGCCACCAGTGGATCCGGGGGCGCGGAGACCCAGTACTTC
d_call: NA; j_call: TRBJ2-7; v_call: TRBV20-1; clone_size: NA; cdr3_aa: CSARVHYEQYF; cdr3_nt: TGCAGTGCTAGGGTCCACTACGAGCAGTACTTC
d_call: TRBD1; j_call: TRBJ2-6; v_call: TRBV5-4; clone_size: NA; cdr3_aa: CASSSSGTGITGANVLTF; cdr3_nt: TGTGCCAGCAGCTCTTCCGGGACAGGGATAACTGGGGCCAACGTCCTGACTTTC
d_call: NA; j_call: TRBJ1-6; v_call: TRBV3-1; clone_size: NA; cdr3_aa: CASSQDVGRGNSPLHF; cdr3_nt: TGTGCCAGCAGCCAAGATGTAGGGAGGGGTAATTCACCCCTCCACTTT
d_call: NA; j_call: TRBJ1-3; v_call: TRBV30; clone_size: NA; cdr3_aa: CAWSVRKVSGNTIYF; cdr3_nt: TGTGCCTGGAGTGTACGTAAGGTGTCTGGAAACACCATATATTTT
d_call: NA; j_call: TRBJ1-1; v_call: TRBV18; clone_size: NA; cdr3_aa: CASSSLSDQGNTEAFF; cdr3_nt: TGTGCCAGCTCATCGCTATCGGATCAGGGGAACACTGAAGCTTTCTTT
d_call: TRBD1; j_call: TRBJ1-2; v_call: TRBV7-9; clone_size: NA; cdr3_aa: CASSYDRGGGYTF; cdr3_nt: TGTGCCAGCAGCTATGACAGGGGAGGAGGCTACACCTTC
d_call: NA; j_call: TRBJ2-7; v_call: TRBV28; clone_size: NA; cdr3_aa: CASSLLRLKTYEQYF; cdr3_nt: TGTGCCAGCAGTTTATTGAGGCTGAAGACCTACGAGCAGTACTTC
d_call: NA; j_call: TRBJ1-2; v_call: TRBV7-2; clone_size: NA; cdr3_aa: CASSEQTREIYGYTF; cdr3_nt: TGTGCCAGCAGCGAACAAACGAGGGAGATCTATGGCTACACCTTC
d_call: NA; j_call: TRBJ2-7; v_call: TRBV6-5; clone_size: NA; cdr3_aa: CASSPVQGYEQYF; cdr3_nt: TGTGCCAGCAGTCCCGTGCAGGGCTACGAGCAGTACTTC
d_call: NA; j_call: TRBJ1-1; v_call: TRBV19; clone_size: NA; cdr3_aa: CASSTQGGTGTEAFF; cdr3_nt: TGTGCCAGTAGTACCCAGGGAGGAACAGGCACTGAAGCTTTCTTT
d_call: TRBD1; j_call: TRBJ1-2; v_call: TRBV14; clone_size: NA; cdr3_aa: CASSQRTGVNYGYTF; cdr3_nt: TGTGCCAGCAGCCAGAGGACAGGGGTAAACTATGGCTACACCTTC
d_call: TRBD1; j_call: TRBJ2-2; v_call: TRBV9; clone_size: NA; cdr3_aa: CASTQGDRDTGELFF; cdr3_nt: TGTGCCAGCACACAAGGGGACAGGGACACCGGGGAGCTGTTTTTT
d_call: NA; j_call: TRBJ1-2; v_call: TRBV12-3/TRBV12-4; clone_size: few; cdr3_aa: CASSLGGLYGYTF; cdr3_nt: TGTGCCAGCAGTTTAGGAGGGTTGTATGGCTACACCTTC
d_call: NA; j_call: TRBJ2-3; v_call: TRBV6-2/TRBV6-3; clone_size: once; cdr3_aa: CASSLEGVRTDTQYF; cdr3_nt: TGTGCCAGCAGTTTAGAGGGAGTGAGGACAGATACGCAGTATTTT
d_call: TRBD1; j_call: TRBJ2-2; v_call: TRBV20-1; clone_size: NA; cdr3_aa: CSAEAGTGITGELFF; cdr3_nt: TGCAGTGCGGAGGCCGGGACAGGGATCACCGGGGAGCTGTTTTTT
d_call: TRBD1; j_call: TRBJ2-7; v_call: TRBV12-3/TRBV12-4; clone_size: NA; cdr3_aa: CASSLDWGTGLHEQYF; cdr3_nt: TGTGCCAGCAGTCTAGACTGGGGGACAGGGCTCCACGAGCAGTACTTC
d_call: NA; j_call: TRBJ2-3; v_call: TRBV27; clone_size: NA; cdr3_aa: CASSLFSTDTQYF; cdr3_nt: TGTGCCAGCAGTTTATTCAGCACAGATACGCAGTATTTT
d_call: TRBD1; j_call: TRBJ1-2; v_call: TRBV30; clone_size: NA; cdr3_aa: CAWSVLRGRGNGYTF; cdr3_nt: TGTGCCTGGAGTGTACTAAGGGGCAGGGGGAATGGCTACACCTTC
d_call: TRBD2; j_call: TRBJ2-1; v_call: TRBV7-2; clone_size: NA; cdr3_aa: CASSFPSGDNNEQFF; cdr3_nt: TGTGCCAGCAGCTTTCCTAGCGGGGACAACAATGAGCAGTTCTTC
d_call: NA; j_call: TRBJ2-5; v_call: TRBV3-1; clone_size: NA; cdr3_aa: CASSLQTGLGTQYF; cdr3_nt: TGTGCCAGCAGCTTACAAACTGGCCTAGGGACCCAGTACTTC
d_call: TRBD2; j_call: TRBJ2-1; v_call: TRBV4-1; clone_size: NA; cdr3_aa: CASSQPLAGGHAYNEQFF; cdr3_nt: TGCGCCAGCAGCCAACCCCTAGCGGGGGGCCACGCCTACAATGAGCAGTTCTTC
d_call: TRBD1; j_call: TRBJ1-5; v_call: TRBV6-1; clone_size: few; cdr3_aa: CASSRGGNQPQHF; cdr3_nt: TGTGCCAGCAGCAGGGGGGGAAATCAGCCCCAGCATTTT
d_call: NA; j_call: TRBJ2-1; v_call: TRBV7-9; clone_size: NA; cdr3_aa: CASSQQVTNEQFF; cdr3_nt: TGTGCCAGCAGCCAGCAGGTAACCAATGAGCAGTTCTTC
d_call: TRBD1; j_call: TRBJ1-1; v_call: TRBV2; clone_size: NA; cdr3_aa: CASRIRGPTEAFF; cdr3_nt: TGTGCCAGCAGGATCAGGGGGCCCACTGAAGCTTTCTTT
d_call: NA; j_call: TRBJ1-2; v_call: TRBV5-1; clone_size: NA; cdr3_aa: CASSWAFQGSGYGYTF; cdr3_nt: TGCGCCAGCAGCTGGGCCTTTCAGGGGTCGGGCTATGGCTACACCTTC
d_call: NA; j_call: TRBJ2-1; v_call: TRBV28; clone_size: NA; cdr3_aa: CASSLSKRGSSYNEQFF; cdr3_nt: TGTGCCAGCAGTTTGTCTAAAAGAGGGAGCTCCTACAATGAGCAGTTCTTC
d_call: TRBD2; j_call: TRBJ2-2; v_call: TRBV7-9; clone_size: NA; cdr3_aa: CASSPVLAGYTGELFF; cdr3_nt: TGTGCCAGCAGCCCGGTACTAGCGGGATACACCGGGGAGCTGTTTTTT
d_call: NA; j_call: TRBJ2-3; v_call: TRBV2; clone_size: NA; cdr3_aa: CASNRVTSTDTQYF; cdr3_nt: TGTGCCAGCAACCGTGTTACTAGCACAGATACGCAGTATTTT
d_call: TRBD1; j_call: TRBJ2-3; v_call: TRBV10-3; clone_size: NA; cdr3_aa: CAISQGENTDTQYF; cdr3_nt: TGTGCCATCAGCCAGGGGGAAAACACAGATACGCAGTATTTT
d_call: TRBD1; j_call: TRBJ1-5; v_call: TRBV6-2/TRBV6-3; clone_size: NA; cdr3_aa: CASSRQGAGQPQHF; cdr3_nt: TGTGCCAGCAGTCGACAGGGGGCGGGTCAGCCCCAGCATTTT
d_call: TRBD1; j_call: TRBJ1-5; v_call: TRBV27; clone_size: NA; cdr3_aa: CASSLTLQTGVQPQHF; cdr3_nt: TGTGCCAGCAGTTTAACCCTCCAAACAGGGGTTCAGCCCCAGCATTTT
d_call: NA; j_call: TRBJ1-1; v_call: TRBV2; clone_size: NA; cdr3_aa: CASSEVVTTEAFF; cdr3_nt: TGTGCCAGCAGTGAAGTAGTAACTACTGAAGCTTTCTTT
d_call: TRBD2; j_call: TRBJ2-1; v_call: TRBV6-1; clone_size: NA; cdr3_aa: CASSGWVAGPYNEQFF; cdr3_nt: TGTGCCAGCAGTGGATGGGTAGCGGGCCCCTACAATGAGCAGTTCTTC
d_call: NA; j_call: TRBJ2-6; v_call: TRBV25-1; clone_size: NA; cdr3_aa: CASRATGLSGANVLTF; cdr3_nt: TGTGCCAGCAGAGCGACAGGCCTCTCTGGGGCCAACGTCCTGACTTTC
d_call: NA; j_call: TRBJ1-5; v_call: TRBV12-3/TRBV12-4; clone_size: NA; cdr3_aa: CASSSAGSQDPQHF; cdr3_nt: TGTGCCAGCAGTTCTGCAGGGTCCCAGGACCCCCAGCATTTT
d_call: TRBD1; j_call: TRBJ2-7; v_call: TRBV5-1; clone_size: NA; cdr3_aa: CASSLETGGTYEQYF; cdr3_nt: TGCGCCAGCAGCTTGGAGACAGGGGGGACCTACGAGCAGTACTTC
d_call: NA; j_call: TRBJ2-3; v_call: TRBV6-5; clone_size: NA; cdr3_aa: CASSYAGWSDTQYF; cdr3_nt: TGTGCCAGCAGTTACGCGGGGTGGTCGGATACGCAGTATTTT